The source of this T cell receptor beta chain is a study of blood T cell repertoires in COVID-19. Per the authors' pipeline: It was from reference gene primer amplification that nucleated cell counts were estimated. Assay used: immunoSEQ multiplex PCR; TCRdb lists only in-frame clones, some missing. That table supplies the V and J calls and clone size; D and trimming were determined from the DNA. Of 100,000 to 150,000 clones listed, approximately 80% were seen once; the top ten hold 3.8%. The table lists this clone with a count of one. The CDR3 totals 15 residues. CDR1 and CDR2 from the germline V gene are MNHEY and SVGAGI. J was trimmed by 5 bases and V by 6 bases; bases with no gene match: 11.

What was sequenced was peripheral blood. The chain employs TRBV6-5 and TRBJ1-1; 8 positions agree with TRBD1. The clonotype was recovered from a woman aged 45-59 years with acute or convalescent COVID-19. The CDR3 bases are TGTGCCAGCAGGACGAACTTTGGACAGGGTACTGAAGCTTTCTTT. Translated, it gives CASRTNFGQGTEAFF.